This TCR beta chain derives from a study of blood T cell repertoires in COVID-19 (dated by TCRdb to 2019 to 2021). For the study in its entirety: Collaborator samples came from the United States, Italy and Spain and covered acute and convalescent phases of COVID-19. The material from the prospective study consisted of cDNA or gDNA derived from T cells, B-cell-depleted T cells, or PBMCs. The dataset comprised deeply sampled blood TCRbeta repertoires from subjects exposed to, actively infected with, or recovered from COVID-19. The repertoires were released in a freely available public database meant as a resource for research on the immune response to SARS-CoV-2. The samples were drawn from two sources: the first 160 participants of the ongoing ImmuneRACE study, and some 1,300 subjects contributed by 6 global collaborators. The sample metadata nearly always contained a de-identified subject ID, COVID-19 status, age in years and sex. Where available, HLA class I and class II types were taken from metadata supplied by the sample provider and were not determined by assay-based typing. What the study reported, not specific to this receptor: The quantity of clinical and demographic metadata differed by source and by participant and was supplied without curation.

TCRbeta CDR3 regions were amplified from genomic DNA by means of the immunoSEQ Assay, a bias-controlled multiplex PCR. In the source study's methods: Nucleated cell counts per sample were estimated from amplification of reference gene primers within the assay. Sequence reads were collapsed and filtered to measure the absolute abundance of every unique TCRbeta CDR3 rearrangement. For each sample, productive Simpson clonality was calculated by taking the square root of Simpson's diversity index across productive rearrangements. Sourced from immuneACCESS, this table was stored by TCRdb with only in-frame sequences that have V and J called. A share of the clones is absent; for the studies checked, an unresolved V gene accounts for under half, and the remainder has no known explanation. D and trimming come from the DNA, and the V and J calls and clone size come from that table. In this sample the table shows roughly 60,000 clones, about 93% of which occur a single time. The ten largest clonotypes hold roughly 9.2% of the sample.

The collaborating institutions used their own protocols to collect whole blood in K2EDTA tubes. Collaborator samples were shipped for TCRbeta analysis as frozen whole blood, isolated PBMCs, or DNA extracted from either sample type. CDR1 and CDR2 are read off the germline V gene as MNHEY and SVGAGI. V is trimmed back by 2 bases and J by 11 bases, and the junction contains 9 bases that no gene match accounts for. Including cysteine and phenylalanine, the CDR3 has 14 amino acids. Only the CDR3 portion is preserved as DNA: 42 bases, with reading frame beginning at the first base. For this clone: Its antigen is unknown. Nothing much larger sits one base from this clone, and base qualities are not available.

Sequencing was done on a sample of peripheral blood. This clonotype was obtained from a woman aged 80 or over with active COVID-19. This receptor chain uses TRBV6-5 and TRBJ1-1; 9 bases in the junction line up with TRBD1. The DNA reads TGTGCCAGCAGTTACGGGACAGGGACACTTGAGGCTTTCTTT. Protein translation: CASSYGTGTLEAFF.